This TCR beta chain was obtained from a study of blood T cell repertoires in COVID-19. About the research overall: COVID-19 samples from acute and convalescent phases originated in the United States, Italy and Spain.

The CDR3 is 15 residues long. V gave up 0 bases and J gave up 6 bases, with 12 bases separating them. The germline V gene encodes CDR1 SNHLY and CDR2 FYNNEI. Here immunoSEQ multiplex PCR was the method, and the copy in TCRdb shows in-frame clones only, minus some. The sample lists about 190,000 clones; around four fifths were seen once. What was sequenced was peripheral blood. This TCR derives from a woman in her sixties or seventies with active or convalescent COVID-19. The V and J genes are TRBV2 and TRBJ2-1; no reliable D call. The CDR3 DNA follows: TGTGCCAGCAGTGAAGCTCCTAGTTTCGGCAATGAGCAGTTCTTC. This sequence encodes CASSEAPSFGNEQFF.